This T cell receptor (beta chain) was recorded in a study of a mutant IDH1 vaccine in newly diagnosed glioma. Concerning this clone: What it binds is not known.

Germline CDR1 SGHAT, CDR2 FQNNGV. The V gene end was trimmed by 7 bases and the J gene end by 4 bases; junction bases not matched to a gene: 11. The CDR3 sequence is 16 residues long. Stated time point: week 47, end of study. Doses comprised 300 ug of mutant IDH1 20-mer peptide each, plus topical imiquimod. TCRdb's table, derived via immunoSEQ multiplex PCR, lists solely in-frame clones and lacks some. The table lists roughly 86,000 clones, roughly four fifths of them singletons. This specimen consisted of PBMCs, obtained from a glioma patient whose treatment included an IDH1 peptide vaccine. The sequence came from a middle-aged man with glioma. The chain combines TRBV11-2 with TRBJ2-3; 10 nucleotides match TRBD1. CDR3 in amino acids: CASTPTGGTLSDTQYF. The CDR3 DNA reads TGTGCCAGCACCCCGACAGGGGGCACTCTCTCAGATACGCAGTATTTT.